The next 18 T cell receptor beta chains were all read from a single sample in a study of tumor-infiltrating lymphocytes in oesophageal squamous cell carcinoma. MiXCR, applied by TCRdb to the PCR reads, yields one record per CDR3 protein. The sample shows approximately 2,600 distinct CDR3 sequences, approximately 15% of them seen only once. The specimen was esophageal tumor tissue. The receptor set was obtained from a male donor with esophageal squamous cell carcinoma.

At least ten counts were recorded for this clonotype. The rearrangement uses TRBV19 and TRBJ2-7; D is possibly TRBD2 (6 bases). Germline V gene data show CDR1 as LNHDA and CDR2 as SQIVND (reference sequence). The germline V and J ends were trimmed by 6 bases and 3 bases, with 18 bases remaining between them. This CDR3 has 15 residues. The CDR3 spells CASSHPGGVIYEQYF. The CDR3, as DNA: TGTGCCAGTAGCCACCCCGGGGGAGTCATCTACGAGCAGTACTTC.

This clonotype was counted at least ten times. This chain joins TRBV19 and TRBJ1-2; 12 positions agree with TRBD1. V lost 4 bases, J lost 8 bases, and 8 bases stayed unmatched. CDR3 length: 15 amino acids. Germline-derived CDR1 and CDR2 are LNHDA and SQIVND (reference sequence). For the CDR3, the DNA is TGTGCCAGTAGTACCCCGGGGACAGGGGGCTTGGGCTACACCTTC. This encodes CASSTPGTGGLGYTF.

This clonotype has a count of ten or more. V usage is TRBV19 and J usage is TRBJ2-1; no firm D call. The J call may be mistaken, given a closer DNA end match to TRBJ2-7. The length of the CDR3 is 13 residues. CDR1 is LNHDA and CDR2 is SQIVND in the germline V gene (reference sequence). In DNA, the CDR3 is TGTGCCAGTAGTATAGCCTTGCCCTACGAGCAGTACTTC. It translates to CASSIALPYEQYF.

Note on this clonotype: Given a much more abundant clone one base away, this may be a read error. This sequence joins TRBV12-3 or TRBV12-4 and TRBJ1-1; D may be TRBD1 (5 bases). V lost 5 bases, J lost 0 bases, and 7 bases lay in between. The CDR3 sequence is 13 residues long. The CDR3 region has the DNA TGTGCCAGCAGTGCCAGGGTGAACACTGAAGCTTTCTTT. Its protein product is CASSARVNTEAFF.

About this clonotype: A read error may be the cause here, since a much bigger clone is one base away. This chain joins TRBV5-1 and TRBJ2-4, with 11 bases aligning to TRBD1. Germline V gene lookup returns CDR1 SGHRS and CDR2 YFSETQ. The CDR3 loop spans 14 amino acids. V trimming: 2 bases; J trimming: 13 bases; junction bases outside the gene matches: 8. The CDR3 loop is CASSLGQGAGKQYF. Written as DNA, the CDR3 is TGCGCCAGCAGCTTAGGACAGGGGGCAGGGAAGCAGTACTTC. Filled out from reference TRBV5-1 and TRBJ2-4, the complete variable domain reads KAGVTQTPRYLIKTRGQQVTLSCSPISGHRSVSWYQQTPGQGLQFLFEYFSETQRNKGNFPGRFSGRQFSNSRSEMNVSTLELGDSALYLCASSLGQGAGKQYFGAGTRLSVL.

In its sample, this clonotype ranks as large. V and J are TRBV12-3 or TRBV12-4 and TRBJ1-1; TRBD1 might be the D (5 bases). V was shortened by 1 base and J by 4 bases, with 22 bases between the two germline ends. This CDR3 comprises 18 residues. CDR3 amino acids: CASSLGMGLQESSTEAFF. In nucleotides, the CDR3 is TGTGCCAGCAGTTTAGGGATGGGGCTTCAGGAGTCGAGCACTGAAGCTTTCTTT.

This clonotype was observed at least ten times. This chain joins TRBV12-3 or TRBV12-4 and TRBJ1-6; no definite D call. CDR3 length: 15 amino acids. V lost 6 bases and J 6 bases, leaving 15 bases between the germline ends. In DNA, the CDR3 is TGTGCCAGCAGCCTCTTCCCAGGCCCTAATTCACCCCTCCACTTT. Translated, it gives CASSLFPGPNSPLHF.

By proportion, this clonotype is medium-sized. The chain has TRBV6-1 and TRBJ2-2; 10 positions match TRBD2. Germline V gives CDR1 MNHNS, CDR2 SASEGT. With 5 bases clipped from V and 7 bases from J, the junction kept 7 bases outside the gene matches. The CDR3 has 15 residues. This CDR3 is CASSPSGGLVGELFF. The CDR3 DNA reads TGTGCCAGCAGTCCTAGCGGGGGTTTGGTCGGGGAGCTGTTTTTT.

This clonotype was seen at least ten times. The chain uses TRBV11-3 and TRBJ1-2; D unresolved. Germline CDR1 and CDR2: SGHNT and YENEEA. V was trimmed by 0 bases and J by 1 base, leaving 9 bases between them. The CDR3 is 15 amino acids. CDR3 amino acids: CASSLDSPVNYGYTF. The CDR3 nucleotides are TGTGCCAGCAGCTTAGATTCCCCCGTTAACTATGGCTACACCTTC. Full variable domain (rest looked up from reference TRBV11-3 and TRBJ1-2): EAGVVQSPRYKIIEKKQPVAFWCNPISGHNTLYWYLQNLGQGPELLIRYENEEAVDDSQLPKDRFSAERLKGVDSTLKIQPAELGDSAVYLCASSLDSPVNYGYTFGSGTRLTVV.

Within the sample, this clonotype is medium-sized. This chain joins TRBV7-9 and TRBJ2-7; 10 positions agree with TRBD1. Germline V CDR1 and CDR2: SEHNR, FQNEAQ (reference sequence). This CDR3 region has 16 residues. V shed 5 bases and J 0 bases; nucleotides not matched to a gene: 7. CDR3 protein: CASSPWTGGSSYEQYF. DNA of the CDR3: TGTGCCAGCAGCCCCTGGACAGGGGGGTCCTCCTACGAGCAGTACTTC.

This clonotype has at least ten counts. The rearrangement uses TRBV27 and TRBJ1-5; D is unresolved. CDR3 length: 16 amino acids. The V gene's germline CDR1 is MNHEY and CDR2 SMNVEV (reference sequence). V lost 4 bases, J lost 0 bases, and 13 bases lay in between. The CDR3 coding sequence is TGTGCCAGCAGTTCCGTCGGGAAGCCTAGCAATCAGCCCCAGCATTTT. It specifies CASSSVGKPSNQPQHF.

This clonotype is termed medium-sized (0.01 to 0.1%). V and J are TRBV7-2 and TRBJ1-1, with TRBD1 matching over 7 bases. The V gene end was trimmed by 5 bases and the J gene end by 2 bases; junction bases not matched to a gene: 5. The germline CDR1 and CDR2 sequences are SGHTA and FQGNSA. The CDR3 contains 14 residues. The DNA of the CDR3 is TGTGCCAGCAGCCGGGACAGACCCAACACTGAAGCTTTCTTT. Its protein is CASSRDRPNTEAFF.

This clonotype has only a few counts. V is TRBV5-1 and J is TRBJ2-5; D perhaps matches TRBD1 (6 bases). The CDR3 is 12 residues long. The ends were cut back, 2 bases at V and 11 bases at J, with 13 bases in the middle. The germline gives CDR1 SGHRS, CDR2 YFSETQ. In DNA, the CDR3 is TGCGCCAGCAGCTTACAGGGCAATGAGCAGTACTTC. Residues: CASSLQGNEQYF.

By proportion, this clonotype is large (0.1 to 1%). This chain links TRBV7-8 with TRBJ2-7; perhaps TRBD2 as D (6 bases). Trimming took 5 bases from V and 0 from J, leaving 11 bases between them. The CDR3 spans 14 residues. Germline V lookup: CDR1 SGHVS, CDR2 FQNEAQ. The CDR3 reads CASSASGSSYEQYF. The DNA for the CDR3 is TGTGCCAGCAGCGCCTCCGGGAGCTCCTACGAGCAGTACTTC.

In its sample, this clonotype was seen a few times. The chain is built from TRBV5-1 and TRBJ2-3; TRBD1 aligns across 7 bases. Germline V gene lookup returns CDR1 SGHRS and CDR2 YFSETQ. This CDR3 has 16 residues. Unmatched junction bases numbered 8, after V lost 0 bases and J lost 4 bases. The CDR3 loop is CASSLGQGMGPDTQYF. The CDR3 region has the DNA TGCGCCAGCAGCTTGGGACAGGGAATGGGGCCAGATACGCAGTATTTT. Together with reference TRBV5-1 and TRBJ2-3, the CDR3 gives the full variable domain: KAGVTQTPRYLIKTRGQQVTLSCSPISGHRSVSWYQQTPGQGLQFLFEYFSETQRNKGNFPGRFSGRQFSNSRSEMNVSTLELGDSALYLCASSLGQGMGPDTQYFGPGTRLTVL.

This clonotype showed up many times. The genes are TRBV28 and TRBJ1-4; no clear D. CDR3 length equals 15 residues. The germline gives CDR1 MDHEN, CDR2 SYDVKM. The V end lost 3 bases, the J end lost 5 bases, and 13 bases lay between the germline ends. CDR3 sequence reads: CASSFTLQSNEKLFF. CDR3 in DNA: TGTGCCAGCAGTTTTACTCTACAGTCAAATGAAAAACTGTTTTTT.

This clonotype was recorded many times. The genes are TRBV5-5 and TRBJ1-2; 8 nucleotides match TRBD1. Germline V CDR1 and CDR2: SGHKS, YYEKEE (reference sequence). V shed 0 bases and J 1 base; nucleotides not matched to a gene: 11. The CDR3 is made up of 18 amino acids. The CDR3 here is CASSLEFSTDRVNYGYTF. The CDR3 DNA reads as TGTGCCAGCAGCTTGGAGTTCTCCACGGACAGGGTTAACTATGGCTACACCTTC.

This clonotype rates as medium-sized. The rearrangement links TRBV6-1 to TRBJ2-7, with D tentatively TRBD1 or TRBD2 (7 bases each). The CDR3 contains 15 residues. Germline V CDR1 and CDR2: MNHNS, SASEGT. V dropped 3 bases and J dropped 2 bases, with 14 bases sitting between them. The CDR3 spells CASSESTGTTYEQYF. CDR3 nucleotides: TGTGCCAGCAGTGAGTCGACAGGGACTACCTACGAGCAGTACTTC.